This T cell receptor beta chain was profiled in a study of blood T cell repertoires in COVID-19 (dated by TCRdb to about 2020). For the wider study: Collaborator samples came from the United States, Italy and Spain and covered acute and convalescent phases of COVID-19. The material from the prospective study consisted of cDNA or gDNA derived from T cells, B-cell-depleted T cells, or PBMCs. Subjects who had been exposed to COVID-19, were actively infected with it, or had recovered from it provided the deeply sampled blood TCRbeta repertoires that made up the dataset. The repertoires were released in a freely available public database meant as a resource for research on the immune response to SARS-CoV-2. The samples were drawn from the first 160 participants of the ongoing ImmuneRACE study and from 1,254 subjects provided by 6 global collaborators. A de-identified subject ID, COVID-19 status, age in years and sex were almost always included in the sample metadata. Where available, HLA class I and class II types were taken from metadata supplied by the sample provider and were not determined by assay-based typing.

The collaborating institutions used their own protocols to collect whole blood in K2EDTA tubes. Collaborator samples were shipped for TCRbeta analysis as frozen whole blood, isolated PBMCs, or DNA extracted from either sample type. The immunoSEQ Assay, a bias-controlled multiplex PCR, was used to amplify TCRbeta CDR3 regions from genomic DNA. Processing in the source paper ran as follows. Nucleated cell counts per sample were estimated from amplification of reference gene primers within the assay. Sequence reads were collapsed and filtered to measure the absolute abundance of every unique TCRbeta CDR3 rearrangement. For each sample, productive Simpson clonality was calculated by taking the square root of Simpson's diversity index across productive rearrangements. TCRdb re-hosts the immuneACCESS table, in-frame sequences only. Its copies lack some clones; in the studies checked, an unresolved V gene accounts for under half of them, and the cause for the rest is not known. V and J calls plus clone size are reproduced from that table; the DNA served to infer D and trimming. For this sample there are more than 110,000 clones; 65% to 80% appear just once. The top ten clonotypes cover under 15% of the sample.

The paper's findings and limits, for the study overall: How much clinical and demographic metadata was included differed by source and by participant, and the metadata was provided uncurated.

Cut back by 4 bases and 6 bases, the V and J ends lie 12 bases apart. CDR3 length: 13 amino acids, cysteine to phenylalanine. Only the CDR3 DNA is retained, 39 bases long and in frame from the first base. From the germline V gene, CDR1 is LGHNA and CDR2 is YSLEER. In its sample, this clone was seen once. Its recognized antigen is unknown. Nothing much larger sits one base from this clone, and base qualities are not available. The sample taken for sequencing was peripheral blood. This TCR was recovered from an elderly man with acute or convalescent COVID-19. This chain is built from TRBV4-3 and TRBJ1-2, with TRBD1 tentatively as D gene (5 bases match). The sequenced DNA is TGCGCCAGCAGCCCGGCTGCGGGGGATGGCTACACCTTC. It encodes CASSPAAGDGYTF.